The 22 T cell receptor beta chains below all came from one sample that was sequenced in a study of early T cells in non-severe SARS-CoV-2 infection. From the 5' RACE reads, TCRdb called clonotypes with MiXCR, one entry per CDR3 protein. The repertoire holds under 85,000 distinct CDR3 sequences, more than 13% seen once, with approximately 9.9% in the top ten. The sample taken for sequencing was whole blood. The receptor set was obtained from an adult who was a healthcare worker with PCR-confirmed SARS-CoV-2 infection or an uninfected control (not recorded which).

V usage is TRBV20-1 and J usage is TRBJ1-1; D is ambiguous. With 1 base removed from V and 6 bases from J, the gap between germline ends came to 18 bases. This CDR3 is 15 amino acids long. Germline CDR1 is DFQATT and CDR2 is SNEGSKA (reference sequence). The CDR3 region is CSARGEGRYFAEAFF. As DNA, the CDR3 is TGCAGTGCTAGAGGTGAGGGCAGATATTTCGCTGAAGCTTTCTTT.

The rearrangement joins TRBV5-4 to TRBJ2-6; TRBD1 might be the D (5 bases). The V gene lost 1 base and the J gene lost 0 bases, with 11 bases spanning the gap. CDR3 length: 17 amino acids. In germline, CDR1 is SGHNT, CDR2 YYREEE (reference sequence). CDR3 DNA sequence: TGTGCCAGCAGCTTGACAGGATCAAGCTCTGGGGCCAACGTCCTGACTTTC. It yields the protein CASSLTGSSSGANVLTF.

The DNA for the CDR3 is TGTGCCGGGGGGCAAGGGAGCAATCAGCCCCAGCATTTT. Protein: CAGGQGSNQPQHF. This sequence joins TRBV6-6 and TRBJ1-5, with D tentatively TRBD1 (6 bases). The V end lost 11 bases, the J end lost 1 base, and 12 bases lay between the germline ends. CDR3 length: 13 residues. CDR1 is MNHNY and CDR2 is SVGAGI in the germline V gene (reference sequence).

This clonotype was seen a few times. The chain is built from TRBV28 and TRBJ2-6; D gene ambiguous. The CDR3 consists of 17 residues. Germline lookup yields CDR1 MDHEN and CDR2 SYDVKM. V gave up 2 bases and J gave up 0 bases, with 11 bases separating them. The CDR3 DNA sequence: TGTGCCAGCAGTTTAGGATCGGTTAGCTCTGGGGCCAACGTCCTGACTTTC. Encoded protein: CASSLGSVSSGANVLTF.

The CDR3 is CSASRTEPTGELFF. CDR3 in DNA: TGCAGTGCTAGCAGAACAGAGCCCACCGGGGAGCTGTTTTTT. The chain links TRBV20-1 to TRBJ2-2, with D unresolved. The CDR3 contains 14 residues. V lost 3 bases, J lost 4 bases, and 12 bases lay in between. Germline lookup yields CDR1 DFQATT and CDR2 SNEGSKA (reference sequence).

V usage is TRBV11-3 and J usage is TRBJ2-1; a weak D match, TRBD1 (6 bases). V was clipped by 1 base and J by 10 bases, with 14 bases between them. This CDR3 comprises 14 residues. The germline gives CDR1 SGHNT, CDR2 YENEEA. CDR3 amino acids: CASSLVTGGGEQFF. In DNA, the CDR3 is TGTGCCAGCAGCTTAGTAACTGGGGGCGGCGAGCAGTTCTTC.

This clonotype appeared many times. The CDR3 DNA reads TGCAGCGTTGAAAGGGGGGACATATCCTATGGCTACACCTTC. Its protein is CSVERGDISYGYTF. This chain connects TRBV29-1 to TRBJ1-2; D is possibly TRBD1 (6 bases). Trimming left V 2 bases short and J 4 bases short, with 14 bases between. The germline gives CDR1 SQVTM, CDR2 ANQGSEA. The CDR3 totals 14 residues.

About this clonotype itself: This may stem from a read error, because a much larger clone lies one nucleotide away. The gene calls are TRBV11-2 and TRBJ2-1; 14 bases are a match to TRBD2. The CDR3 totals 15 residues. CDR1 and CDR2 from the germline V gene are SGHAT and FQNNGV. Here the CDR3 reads CASSLTSGGANGQFF. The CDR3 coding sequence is TGTGCCAGCAGCTTGACTAGCGGGGGGGCCAATGGGCAGTTCTTC.

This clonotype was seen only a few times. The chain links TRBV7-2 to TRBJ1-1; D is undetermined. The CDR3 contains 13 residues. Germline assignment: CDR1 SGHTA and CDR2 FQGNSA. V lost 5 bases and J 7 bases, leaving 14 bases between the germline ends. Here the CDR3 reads CASSRFGGNEAFF. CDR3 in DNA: TGTGCCAGCAGCCGCTTCGGAGGGAATGAAGCTTTCTTT.

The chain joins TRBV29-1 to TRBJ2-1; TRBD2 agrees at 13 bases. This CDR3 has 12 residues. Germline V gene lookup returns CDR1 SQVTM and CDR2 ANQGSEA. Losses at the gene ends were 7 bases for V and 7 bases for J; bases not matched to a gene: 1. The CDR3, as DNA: TGCAGCGAGACTAGCGGGGGGAATGAGCAGTTCTTC. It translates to CSETSGGNEQFF.

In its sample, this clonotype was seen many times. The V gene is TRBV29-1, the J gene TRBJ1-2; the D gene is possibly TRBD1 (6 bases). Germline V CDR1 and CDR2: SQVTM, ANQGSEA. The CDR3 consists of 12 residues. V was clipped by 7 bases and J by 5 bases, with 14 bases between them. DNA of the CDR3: TGCAGCGAGGGGGACTGGGGATATGGCTACACCTTC. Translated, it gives CSEGDWGYGYTF.

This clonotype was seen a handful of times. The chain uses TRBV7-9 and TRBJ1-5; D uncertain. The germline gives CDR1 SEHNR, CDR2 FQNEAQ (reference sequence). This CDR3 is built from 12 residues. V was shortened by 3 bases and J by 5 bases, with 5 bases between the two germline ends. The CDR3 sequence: CASSFSDQPQHF. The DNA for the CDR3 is TGTGCCAGCAGCTTCTCAGATCAGCCCCAGCATTTT.

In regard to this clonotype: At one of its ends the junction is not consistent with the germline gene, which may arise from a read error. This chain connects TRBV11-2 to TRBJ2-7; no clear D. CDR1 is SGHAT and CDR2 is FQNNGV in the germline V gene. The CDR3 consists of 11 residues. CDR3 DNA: TGTGCCAGCAGCTTAGAGGGTGCGGCGGACTTC. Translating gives CASSLEGAADF.

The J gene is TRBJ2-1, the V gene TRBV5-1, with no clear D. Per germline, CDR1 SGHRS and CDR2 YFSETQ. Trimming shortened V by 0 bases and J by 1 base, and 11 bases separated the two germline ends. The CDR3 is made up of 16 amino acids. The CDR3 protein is CASSLVGGRSYNEQFF. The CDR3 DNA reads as TGCGCCAGCAGCTTGGTGGGCGGCCGATCCTACAATGAGCAGTTCTTC. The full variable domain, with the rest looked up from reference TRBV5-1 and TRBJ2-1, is KAGVTQTPRYLIKTRGQQVTLSCSPISGHRSVSWYQQTPGQGLQFLFEYFSETQRNKGNFPGRFSGRQFSNSRSEMNVSTLELGDSALYLCASSLVGGRSYNEQFFGPGTRLTVL.

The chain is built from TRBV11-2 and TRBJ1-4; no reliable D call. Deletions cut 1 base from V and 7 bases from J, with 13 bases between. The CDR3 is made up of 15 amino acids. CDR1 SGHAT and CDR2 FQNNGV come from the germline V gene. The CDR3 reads CASSLAGGNGEKLFF. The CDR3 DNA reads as TGTGCCAGCAGCTTAGCTGGAGGAAATGGTGAAAAACTGTTTTTT.

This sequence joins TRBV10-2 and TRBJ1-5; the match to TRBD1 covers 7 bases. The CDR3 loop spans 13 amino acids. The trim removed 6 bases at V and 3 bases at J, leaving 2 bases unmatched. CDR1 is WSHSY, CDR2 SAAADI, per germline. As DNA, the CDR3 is TGCGCCAGCAGGGGGACAGCCAATCAGCCCCAGCATTTT. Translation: CASRGTANQPQHF.

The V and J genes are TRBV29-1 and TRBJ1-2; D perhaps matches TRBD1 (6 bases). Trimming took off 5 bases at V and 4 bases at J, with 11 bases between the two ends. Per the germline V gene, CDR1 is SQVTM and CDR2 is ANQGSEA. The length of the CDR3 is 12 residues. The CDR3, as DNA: TGCAGCGTTAGGACAGAACTCTATGGCTACACCTTC. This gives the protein CSVRTELYGYTF. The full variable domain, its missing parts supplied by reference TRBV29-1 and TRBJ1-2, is SAVISQKPSRDICQRGTSLTIQCQVDSQVTMMFWYRQQPGQSLTLIATANQGSEATYESGFVIDKFPISRPNLTFSTLTVSNMSPEDSSIYLCSVRTELYGYTFGSGTRLTVV.

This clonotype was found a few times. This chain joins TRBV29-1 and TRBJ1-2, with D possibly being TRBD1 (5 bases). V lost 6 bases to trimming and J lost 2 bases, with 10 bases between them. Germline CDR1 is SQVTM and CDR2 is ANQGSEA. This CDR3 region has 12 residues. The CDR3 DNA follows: TGCAGCGTGTATGGGGGGAACTATGGCTACACCTTC. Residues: CSVYGGNYGYTF.

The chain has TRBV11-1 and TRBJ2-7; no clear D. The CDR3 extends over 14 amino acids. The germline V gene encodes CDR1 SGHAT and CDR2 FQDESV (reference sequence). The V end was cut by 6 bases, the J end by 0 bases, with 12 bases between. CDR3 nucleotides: TGTGCCAGCAGGGCCCGGGCCGGCTCCTACGAGCAGTACTTC. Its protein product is CASRARAGSYEQYF.

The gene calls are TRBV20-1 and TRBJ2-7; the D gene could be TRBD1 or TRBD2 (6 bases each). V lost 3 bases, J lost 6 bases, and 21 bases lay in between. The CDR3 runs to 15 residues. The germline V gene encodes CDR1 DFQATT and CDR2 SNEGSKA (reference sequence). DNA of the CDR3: TGCAGTGCTAGCGGCCTGTTAGGGGGGCCAGGCGAGCAGTACTTC. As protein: CSASGLLGGPGEQYF.

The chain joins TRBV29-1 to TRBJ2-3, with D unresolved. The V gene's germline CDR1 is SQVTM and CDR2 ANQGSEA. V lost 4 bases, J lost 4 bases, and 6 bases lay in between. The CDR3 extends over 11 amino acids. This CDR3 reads CSVARSDTQYF. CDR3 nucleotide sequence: TGCAGCGTTGCCAGGTCAGATACGCAGTATTTT.

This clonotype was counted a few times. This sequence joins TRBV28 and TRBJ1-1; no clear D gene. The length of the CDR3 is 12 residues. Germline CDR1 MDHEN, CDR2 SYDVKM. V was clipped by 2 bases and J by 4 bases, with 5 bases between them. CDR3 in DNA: TGTGCCAGCAGTTTAACACCCACTGAAGCTTTCTTT. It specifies CASSLTPTEAFF.